This TCR beta chain is drawn from a study of neurological immune-mediated disorders (dated by TCRdb to the late 2010s). Background on the whole study: Among the 35 or so multiple sclerosis patients, relapsing-remitting MS was present in some 31 and secondary progressive MS was present in 3. The cohort was made up of around 70 subjects, consisting of some 14 HAM/TSP patients, 34 multiple sclerosis patients and 20 healthy controls. The study compared peripheral blood TCR-beta repertoires of HTLV-I-associated myelopathy (HAM/TSP) patients, multiple sclerosis patients and healthy controls using UMI-based sequencing. The roughly 110 TCR-beta libraries covered PBMC samples along with longitudinal samples, technical triplicates, and paired sorted CD4+ and CD8+ T-cell subsets.

cDNA was synthesized by template-switch 5'RACE using a primer carrying a 10-nucleotide random unique molecular identifier by which each TCR transcript was tagged. Every sequencing run yielded over 170 million TCR-beta sequences covering 15-18 subjects. Total RNA was extracted with the RNeasy kit. Using the KAPA Real-time Library Amplification kit, TCR-beta VDJ regions were amplified with primers for the TCR constant region and the 5'RACE anchor. A first PCR added sample indexes and Illumina adaptors, after which a second PCR increased the library yield. After purification with Ampure beads, the TCR product of roughly 650 bp was size-selected on a 2% E-gel SizeSelection system. Before pooling, library quality was checked on a Bioanalyzer, concentration was measured with Qubit, and libraries were quantified with the Kapa Library Quantification kit. Libraries were sequenced paired-end 2 x 150 bp on an Illumina HiSeq 2500. To increase sequence diversity, about 25-31% phiX was spiked into each library pool. The published analysis was carried out like this. The quality-filtered reads were processed with the UMI-based MiGEC pipeline, whose error correction step removed more than 90% of the raw TCR sequences. VDJ genes were aligned to IMGT germline references, and each clonotype was defined by a unique CDR3 amino acid sequence together with V-J genes. Clonal expansion, Shannon diversity and CDR3 relatedness were evaluated with VDJtools (CalcPairwiseDistances, ClusterSamples), while phylogenetic trees were built in CLCbio workbench. Using coefficient-of-variation modelling across technical triplicates, the study counted a clone as expanded if it had at least 8 unique UMIs. TCRdb applied fastp at Q25 and MiXCR to the public reads, then kept only in-frame beta chains. Merged by CDR3 protein, the rows form single entries marked with the most common genes and DNA. TCRdb, not the authors, supplied the V and J calls. The sample includes fewer than 65,000 distinct CDR3 sequences, with approximately 4.1% observed a single time. The ten largest clones represent about 3.1% of the sample.

Ten or more counts support this clonotype. There is no known antigen for this receptor. The input lacks base qualities; no much larger clone sits a single base away. Unsorted PBMC libraries were generated from 2 million PBMCs stored in RNAlater at -80 °C until RNA extraction. The multiple sclerosis patients were enrolled in a US clinical protocol that used magnetic resonance imaging to evaluate disease progression. PBMCs were separated from peripheral blood using Ficoll-Hypaque density gradient centrifugation and then cryopreserved in liquid nitrogen. According to the germline V gene (reference sequence), CDR1 reads DFQATT and CDR2 reads SNEGSKA. Including the terminal cysteine and phenylalanine, the CDR3 comprises 13 residues. Only the CDR3 DNA is retained, 39 bases long and in frame from the first base. V and J lose 6 bases and 0 bases, and a span of 9 bases separates them. General findings and caveats noted by the study authors: In a phylogenetic analysis, the repertoires of 18 out of 34 MS patients fell into a single cluster of related CDR3 sequences, pointing to a possible signature at the repertoire level. No association of the MS cluster with clinical or MRI features was observed, and the need for larger cohorts was stated by the authors. Expanded clones from different subjects shared no identical CDR3 amino acid sequences, which suggests that TCR-beta repertoires were private in all groups. TCR clonal expansion was highest in HAM/TSP patients and lowest in MS patients, with MS patients falling below even healthy controls.

The chain links TRBV20-1 with TRBJ1-5; the D gene cannot be resolved reliably. The sample comprised PBMCs. This sequence was found in a man aged 50 or older with multiple sclerosis. The CDR3 protein: CSAERVSNQPQHF. The bases read TGCAGTGCGGAAAGAGTTAGCAATCAGCCCCAGCATTTT.